The 20 T cell receptor beta chains in this list originate from one sample, sequenced in a study of blood T cells in healthy people across ages. Next came a second PCR, run for about 7 to 11 cycles, which used a sample-barcoded 5' primer along with a J-beta primer mix. TCRdb called the 5' RACE reads again in MiXCR, with one record for every CDR3 protein. The repertoire consists of around 780,000 distinct CDR3 sequences, with approximately 24% occurring once and the leading ten covering around 3%. The same data also went into a second study, on T cells of mothers and their children.

The specimen was blood. The receptors originated from a boy younger than 18 in good health.

The rearrangement links TRBV19 to TRBJ1-2; D remains ambiguous. With 1 base removed from V and 4 bases from J, the gap between germline ends came to 13 bases. This CDR3 has 15 residues. Germline CDR1 reads LNHDA; CDR2 reads SQIVND (reference sequence). CDR3 protein: CASSIAGRDTYGYTF. CDR3 nucleotides: TGTGCCAGTAGTATAGCCGGGCGGGATACCTATGGCTACACCTTC.

This chain connects TRBV6-1 to TRBJ2-1, with D maybe TRBD1 (6 bases). Deletions cut 8 bases from V and 6 bases from J, with 20 bases between. Germline V gene sequence: CDR1 MNHNS, CDR2 SASEGT. CDR3 size: 15 residues. The DNA of the CDR3 is TGTGCCAGCGGTCCTAACAGGGTAGTTGGCAATGAGCAGTTCTTC. Translated: CASGPNRVVGNEQFF.

This clonotype was found a few times. The rearrangement joins TRBV10-3 to TRBJ2-3; D is unclear. With 7 bases removed from V and 0 bases from J, the gap between germline ends came to 8 bases. The CDR3 extends over 13 amino acids. From germline, CDR1 is ENHRY and CDR2 SYGVKD. The CDR3 spells CAITERSTDTQYF. For the CDR3, the DNA is TGTGCCATCACCGAGAGGAGCACAGATACGCAGTATTTT.

There are a few counts of this clonotype. The V and J genes are TRBV27 and TRBJ2-5; D assignment may be TRBD1 or TRBD2 (5 bases each). The J call is in doubt because the DNA end fits TRBJ2-7 better. Per the germline V gene, CDR1 is MNHEY and CDR2 is SMNVEV (reference sequence). This CDR3 is built from 13 residues. The chain's CDR3 is CASSSRDAYEQYF. The CDR3 nucleotides are TGTGCCAGCAGTTCCCGGGACGCCTACGAGCAGTACTTC.

V is TRBV30 and J is TRBJ2-6; unclear D gene. V was cut by 4 bases and J by 2 bases, with 3 bases left in between. CDR1 and CDR2 (germline): GTSNPN, SVGIG (reference sequence). This CDR3 is built from 12 residues. The CDR3 DNA reads TGTGCCTGGACGGCTGGGGCCAACGTCCTGACTTTC. Its translation is CAWTAGANVLTF.

This clonotype appeared a few times. Its ends do not fully match the called genes, so a read error is possible. The rearrangement links TRBV15 to TRBJ1-1; TRBD1 matches at 7 bases. The germline gives CDR1 LNHNV, CDR2 YYDKDF (reference sequence). CDR3 length equals 17 residues. In nucleotides, the CDR3 is TGTGCCACCAGAAGAGGGAAACAGGGGCCTCTCAACACTGAAGCTTTCTTT. Its translation is CATRRGKQGPLNTEAFF.

This CDR3 reads CASSQDREGSPYEQYF. DNA for the CDR3: TGTGCCAGCAGCCAAGATCGGGAGGGGTCTCCATACGAGCAGTACTTC. The rearrangement joins TRBV4-2 to TRBJ2-7, with TRBD2 matching 8 bases. The germline V gene has CDR1 LGHNA and CDR2 YNFKEQ. Germline trimming cut 0 bases from V and 4 bases from J; bases unmatched to any gene: 8. The CDR3 is 16 amino acids.

CDR3 in amino acids: CASKGQSSYNEQFF. DNA for the CDR3: TGTGCCAGTAAGGGACAGAGCTCCTACAATGAGCAGTTCTTC. The chain joins TRBV19 to TRBJ2-1; 7 bases are shared with TRBD1. The CDR3 sequence is 14 residues long. Trimming at V came to 7 bases and at J to 0 bases, leaving 3 bases not matched to a gene. Germline CDR1 reads LNHDA; CDR2 reads SQIVND (reference sequence).

The chain is built from TRBV7-2 and TRBJ1-2; no definite D call. The CDR3 length is 13 residues. The V end was cut by 2 bases, the J end by 5 bases, with 9 bases between. Germline CDR1 SGHTA, CDR2 FQGNSA. In DNA form, the CDR3 reads TGTGCCAGCAGCTTAAGGACGGTTTATGGCTACACCTTC. Amino acid sequence: CASSLRTVYGYTF.

This clonotype has more than one count but fewer than ten. This chain links TRBV2 with TRBJ1-2; D perhaps matches TRBD1 (5 bases). The CDR3 extends over 14 amino acids. The V gene lost 11 bases and the J gene lost 7 bases, with 23 bases spanning the gap. Germline lookup yields CDR1 SNHLY and CDR2 FYNNEI. The CDR3 here is CAVTKTLGGFGYTF. CDR3 in DNA: TGTGCCGTCACCAAGACGCTCGGGGGTTTTGGCTACACCTTC.

This clonotype was picked up a small number of times. A junction boundary mismatches the germline segment, possibly from a read error. CDR3 sequence: CACSGTSGVLETQYF. As DNA, the CDR3 is TGCGCCTGCAGCGGGACTAGCGGGGTCCTAGAGACCCAGTACTTC. V usage is TRBV5-1 and J usage is TRBJ2-5; 13 nucleotides match TRBD2. This CDR3 is built from 15 residues. The germline CDR1 and CDR2 sequences are SGHRS and YFSETQ.

This clonotype came up a few times. This rearrangement joins TRBV7-6 to TRBJ2-5; D uncertain. V lost 5 bases, J lost 1 base, and 11 bases lay in between. The CDR3 extends over 14 amino acids. From germline, CDR1 is SGHVS and CDR2 FNYEAQ. CDR3 sequence: CASSPPMIQETQYF. DNA of the CDR3: TGTGCCAGCAGCCCCCCGATGATCCAAGAGACCCAGTACTTC. Drawing the rest from reference TRBV7-6 and TRBJ2-5, the complete variable domain is GAGVSQSPRYKVTKRGQDVALRCDPISGHVSLYWYRQALGQGPEFLTYFNYEAQQDKSGLPNDRFSAERPEGSISTLTIQRTEQRDSAMYRCASSPPMIQETQYFGPGTRLLVL.

This chain connects TRBV12-3 or TRBV12-4 to TRBJ2-7; D is unclear. V lost 3 bases and J lost 5, with 11 bases in between. The CDR3 contains 13 residues. The CDR3 protein is CASSLAAPDEQYF. DNA of the CDR3: TGTGCCAGCAGTTTGGCCGCACCGGACGAGCAGTACTTC.

This chain uses TRBV6-1 with TRBJ2-5, with D maybe TRBD1 (6 bases). Germline V gene sequence: CDR1 MNHNS, CDR2 SASEGT. The CDR3 loop spans 16 amino acids. The V end was cut by 10 bases, the J end by 2 bases, with 23 bases between. The CDR3 DNA sequence: TGTGCCACCTCCAACAGGGACGCCGCCATGCAAGAGACCCAGTACTTC. It codes for CATSNRDAAMQETQYF.

This clonotype turned up a few times. The chain employs TRBV12-3 or TRBV12-4 and TRBJ1-1; 9 bases align to TRBD1. With V trimmed by 5 bases and J by 7 bases, 8 bases remained unmatched. The CDR3 spans 14 residues. CDR3 protein: CASSIQQGAREAFF. As DNA, the CDR3 is TGTGCCAGCAGTATCCAACAGGGGGCGCGTGAAGCTTTCTTT.

This clonotype came up many times. The chain is built from TRBV10-3 and TRBJ1-4; TRBD1 matches 11 bases. Unmatched junction bases numbered 4, after V lost 6 bases and J lost 4 bases. The CDR3 spans 15 residues. Germline V gene lookup returns CDR1 ENHRY and CDR2 SYGVKD. The CDR3 spells CAISGTGGSNEKLFF. The CDR3 DNA follows: TGTGCCATCAGCGGGACAGGGGGAAGTAATGAAAAACTGTTTTTT.

This clonotype was observed a handful of times. This chain joins TRBV20-1 and TRBJ2-5; D is perhaps TRBD1 (6 bases). The J call may be mistaken, given a closer DNA end match to TRBJ2-1. CDR3 length equals 13 residues. Germline V gene sequence: CDR1 DFQATT, CDR2 SNEGSKA (reference sequence). CDR3 bases: TGCAGTGCCCGCGGCGAAAATACAGGGGAGCAGTTCTTC. The encoded protein is CSARGENTGEQFF.

J is TRBJ2-2 and V is TRBV12-3 or TRBV12-4, with D perhaps matching TRBD1 (6 bases). V lost 5 bases to trimming and J lost 4 bases, with 14 bases between them. The CDR3 loop spans 15 amino acids. CDR3 DNA: TGTGCCAGCAGTGCCTACAGGGTGGGCACCGGGGAGCTGTTTTTT. Residues: CASSAYRVGTGELFF.

V gene TRBV5-1 combines with J gene TRBJ2-5; D is possibly TRBD2 (7 bases). The CDR3 length is 14 residues. Germline values: CDR1 SGHRS, CDR2 YFSETQ. V lost 4 bases and J 1 base, leaving 11 bases between the germline ends. The CDR3, as DNA: TGCGCCAGCAGCCCGGGGGGCAGCCAAGAGACCCAGTACTTC. The encoded protein is CASSPGGSQETQYF.

The chain joins TRBV12-3 or TRBV12-4 to TRBJ2-7; TRBD1 or TRBD2 may be the D gene (5 bases each). There are 14 residues in the CDR3. V lost 6 bases, J lost 5 bases, and 17 bases lay in between. The CDR3 DNA reads as TGTGCCAGCAGACCCGGGACCACCTGGGACGAGCAGTACTTC. Translated: CASRPGTTWDEQYF.